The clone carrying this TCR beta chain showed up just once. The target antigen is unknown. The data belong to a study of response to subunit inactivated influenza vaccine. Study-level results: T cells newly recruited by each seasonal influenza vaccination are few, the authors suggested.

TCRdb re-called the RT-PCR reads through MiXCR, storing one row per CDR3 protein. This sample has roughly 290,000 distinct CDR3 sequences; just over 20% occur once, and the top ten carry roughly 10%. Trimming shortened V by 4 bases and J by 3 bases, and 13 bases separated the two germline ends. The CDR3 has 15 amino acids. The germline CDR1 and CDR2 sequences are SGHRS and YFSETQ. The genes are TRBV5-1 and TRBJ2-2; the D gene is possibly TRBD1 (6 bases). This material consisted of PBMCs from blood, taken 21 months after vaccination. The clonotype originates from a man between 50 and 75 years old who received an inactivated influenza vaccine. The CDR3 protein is CASSTTGTDTGELFF. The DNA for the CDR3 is TGCGCCAGCAGCACAACAGGGACGGACACCGGGGAGCTGTTTTTT.